This TCR beta chain was recovered during a study of Tregs in tolerant kidney transplant recipients. Overall study findings and caveats: Validation in larger populations is needed because few patients were studied. For some patients, primers changed over time, blocking nucleotide-level comparison. Donor-specific Treg expansion exceeded global Treg expansion in tolerant patients, suggesting antigen drive.

The CDR3 has 18 residues. The V segment lost 3 bases and the J segment 4 bases; nucleotides outside the gene matches: 11. The germline V gene has CDR1 KGHSH and CDR2 LQKENI. Some clones are missing from TCRdb's copy, which holds only in-frame ones; the method was immunoSEQ multiplex PCR. The sample has some 74,000 clones, under 95% seen once. Thawed PBMCs were rested overnight at 37°C with 150 to 200 IU/ml IL-2 before regulatory T cell sorting. In the case of this clone: The antigen is unknown.

Source: Tregs from blood, taken before the transplant. The chain carries TRBV18 and TRBJ2-1; 11 nucleotides agree with TRBD1. This TCR came from a human donor who received a combined kidney and bone marrow transplant. The CDR3 reads CASSPQPWDRGSYNEQFF. The CDR3 DNA reads as TGTGCCAGCTCACCCCAACCCTGGGACAGGGGGTCGTACAATGAGCAGTTCTTC.